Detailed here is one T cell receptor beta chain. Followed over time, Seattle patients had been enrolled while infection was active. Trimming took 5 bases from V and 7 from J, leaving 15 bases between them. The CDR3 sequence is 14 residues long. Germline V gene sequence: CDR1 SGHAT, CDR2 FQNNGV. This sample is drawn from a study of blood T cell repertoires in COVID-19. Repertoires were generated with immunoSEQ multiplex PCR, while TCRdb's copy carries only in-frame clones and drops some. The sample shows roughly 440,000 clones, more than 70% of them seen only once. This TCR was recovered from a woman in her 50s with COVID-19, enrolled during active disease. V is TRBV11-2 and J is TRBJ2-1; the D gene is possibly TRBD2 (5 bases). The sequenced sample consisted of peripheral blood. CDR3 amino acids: CASSPWTLGNEQFF. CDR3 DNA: TGTGCCAGCAGCCCCTGGACTCTGGGGAATGAGCAGTTCTTC.